One and the same sample provided the 21 T cell receptor beta chains below, sequenced in a study of shared clonotypes between healthy human individuals. Clones were sequenced by immunoSEQ multiplex PCR, and TCRdb holds only the in-frame ones, with some missing. The repertoire holds more than 550,000 clones, with around 90% as singletons. The sample was memory CD8+ T cells from PBMCs. Stated subset: CD45RO+ cells pooled with CCR7-negative TemRA cells. The origin of the receptors is a man between 18 and 29 years old in good health. Some clones in this sample may be carry-over from other donors' samples.

This chain connects TRBV19 to TRBJ2-7, with a possible D match to TRBD2 (5 bases). Looked up from germline, CDR1 is LNHDA and CDR2 is SQIVND (reference sequence). This CDR3 comprises 14 residues. With 6 bases removed from V and 3 bases from J, the gap between germline ends came to 15 bases. CDR3 in amino acids: CASSPGRVGYEQYF. Written as DNA, the CDR3 is TGTGCCAGTAGCCCGGGAAGGGTAGGCTACGAGCAGTACTTC.

The chain is built from TRBV5-1 and TRBJ2-7; TRBD2 matches at 15 bases. J gave up 12 bases and V 4 bases, and 11 bases lay outside the gene matches. The CDR3 contains 15 residues. Per the germline V gene, CDR1 is SGHRS and CDR2 is YFSETQ. CDR3 nucleotides: TGCGCCAGCAGCCCCGGACTAGCGGGAGGGCATGTTCGGTACTTC. Its protein is CASSPGLAGGHVRYF.

This clone was recorded a few times. The same CDR3 can be traced to other DNA sequences in this sample. The rearrangement links TRBV5-6 to TRBJ2-6; no clear D gene. Trimming stripped 2 bases from V and 1 base from J, with 4 bases between. The CDR3 extends over 14 amino acids. CDR1 is SGHDT and CDR2 is YYEEEE in the germline V gene. CDR3 region: CASSFGSGANVLTF. The CDR3 DNA is TGTGCCAGCAGCTTCGGGTCTGGGGCCAACGTCCTGACTTTC.

This clone was seen only once. The genes are TRBV12-5 and TRBJ2-1; no firm D call. This CDR3 region has 11 residues. CDR1 and CDR2 from the germline V gene are LGHNT and FRNRAP. V lost 5 bases to trimming and J lost 9 bases, with 8 bases between them. CDR3 amino acids: CASGRLGEQFF. As DNA, the CDR3 is TGTGCTAGTGGTCGCCTTGGTGAGCAGTTCTTC.

This clone was picked up one time. The genes are TRBV4-1 and TRBJ1-4; 10 nucleotides agree with TRBD1. The CDR3 consists of 16 residues. CDR1 and CDR2 (germline): MGHRA, YSYEKL. V shed 7 bases and J 8 bases; nucleotides not matched to a gene: 13. CDR3 DNA sequence: TGCGCCAGCAATCACCGAACCGGGACAGGGGTAGAAAAACTGTTTTTT. The encoded protein is CASNHRTGTGVEKLFF.

This chain joins TRBV27 and TRBJ1-2; 8 positions match TRBD1. The trim removed 3 bases at V and 8 bases at J, leaving 20 bases unmatched. The CDR3 is 18 residues long. Germline lookup yields CDR1 MNHEY and CDR2 SMNVEV (reference sequence). The CDR3 sequence: CASSLAPGSQGAWRGYTF. In DNA, the CDR3 is TGTGCCAGCAGTTTGGCCCCGGGATCCCAGGGGGCCTGGCGCGGCTACACCTTC.

This clone is a singleton in its sample. This rearrangement joins TRBV10-2 to TRBJ2-1; 9 bases align to TRBD1. CDR1 and CDR2 (germline): WSHSY, SAAADI. There are 15 residues in the CDR3. V gave up 5 bases and J gave up 3 bases; unmatched junction bases: 5. This chain's CDR3 is CASSIETGGYNEQFF. The CDR3 region has the DNA TGCGCCAGCAGTATCGAGACAGGGGGCTACAATGAGCAGTTCTTC.

This rearrangement joins TRBV7-2 to TRBJ2-7; D possibly uses TRBD1 or TRBD2 (5 bases each). Trimming shortened V by 1 base and J by 4 bases, and 17 bases separated the two germline ends. The CDR3 extends over 16 amino acids. Looked up from germline, CDR1 is SGHTA and CDR2 is FQGNSA. This chain's CDR3 is CASSLVSGRSDYEQYF. Here the CDR3 DNA reads TGTGCCAGCAGCTTAGTTTCGGGGCGGTCGGATTACGAGCAGTACTTC.

This chain links TRBV6-5 with TRBJ1-5; D remains ambiguous. Germline CDR1 is MNHEY and CDR2 is SVGAGI. There are 13 residues in the CDR3. Trimming removed 5 bases at V and 5 bases at J, with 10 bases between. CDR3 region: CASSQLLHQPQHF. CDR3 nucleotide sequence: TGTGCCAGCAGTCAGCTCCTCCATCAGCCCCAGCATTTT.

The chain carries TRBV6-1 and TRBJ2-1, with D perhaps matching TRBD2 (6 bases). Germline V lookup: CDR1 MNHNS, CDR2 SASEGT. V was clipped by 3 bases and J by 7 bases, with 13 bases between them. The CDR3 is 14 amino acids. CDR3 protein: CASSDGIGTNEQFF. CDR3 coding DNA: TGTGCCAGCAGTGACGGGATTGGGACTAATGAGCAGTTCTTC.

The rearrangement links TRBV5-1 to TRBJ2-1; a weak D match, TRBD2 (6 bases). CDR1 is SGHRS, CDR2 YFSETQ, per germline. This CDR3 has 17 residues. The V end lost 1 base, the J end lost 0 bases, and 14 bases lay between the germline ends. The chain's CDR3 is CASSLPSGPSSYNEQFF. The CDR3, as DNA: TGCGCCAGCAGCTTGCCGAGCGGGCCGAGCTCCTACAATGAGCAGTTCTTC. Together with reference TRBV5-1 and TRBJ2-1, the CDR3 gives the full variable domain: KAGVTQTPRYLIKTRGQQVTLSCSPISGHRSVSWYQQTPGQGLQFLFEYFSETQRNKGNFPGRFSGRQFSNSRSEMNVSTLELGDSALYLCASSLPSGPSSYNEQFFGPGTRLTVL.

The rearrangement uses TRBV7-8 and TRBJ2-7, with D perhaps matching TRBD2 (6 bases). Trimming removed 1 base at V and 0 bases at J, with 13 bases between. Germline lookup yields CDR1 SGHVS and CDR2 FQNEAQ. This CDR3 spans 16 amino acids. The CDR3 nucleotides read TGTGCCAGCAGCTTAGGATGGGTTAGCGGCTCCTACGAGCAGTACTTC. This gives the protein CASSLGWVSGSYEQYF.

V is TRBV18 and J is TRBJ1-3; D unclear. Trimming removed 4 bases at V and 3 bases at J, with 13 bases between. From germline, CDR1 is KGHSH and CDR2 LQKENI. The CDR3 totals 15 residues. The CDR3 region is CASSLGRAFGNTIYF. The CDR3, as DNA: TGTGCCAGCTCACTAGGACGGGCTTTTGGAAACACCATATATTTT.

This chain's CDR3 is CASSLGAVLQYF. In DNA, the CDR3 is TGTGCCAGCAGCTTAGGAGCTGTTCTCCAGTACTTC. The chain joins TRBV7-2 to TRBJ2-5; D remains ambiguous. The CDR3 runs to 12 residues. Germline V CDR1 and CDR2: SGHTA, FQGNSA. The V end lost 1 base, the J end lost 10 bases, and 10 bases lay between the germline ends. Filled out from reference TRBV7-2 and TRBJ2-5, the complete variable domain reads GAGVSQSPSNKVTEKGKDVELRCDPISGHTALYWYRQSLGQGLEFLIYFQGNSAPDKSGLPSDRFSAERTGGSVSTLTIQRTQQEDSAVYLCASSLGAVLQYFGPGTRLLVL.

The rearrangement joins TRBV29-1 to TRBJ2-7, with a weak D call TRBD2 (5 bases). Germline CDR1 is SQVTM and CDR2 is ANQGSEA. The CDR3 spans 14 residues. Between the trimmed V and J ends, which lost 0 bases and 3 bases, there was a span of 12 bases. The CDR3 reads CSVEDRGNSYEQYF. CDR3 bases: TGCAGCGTTGAAGACCGGGGTAATAGCTACGAGCAGTACTTC.

This clone was detected only once. This rearrangement joins TRBV5-6 to TRBJ2-7; no firm D call. Germline V gene lookup returns CDR1 SGHDT and CDR2 YYEEEE. The V end lost 0 bases, the J end lost 3 bases, and 10 bases lay between the germline ends. The CDR3 consists of 14 residues. CDR3 sequence reads: CASSLGPGNYEQYF. CDR3 sequence (DNA): TGTGCCAGCAGCTTGGGCCCAGGAAACTACGAGCAGTACTTC. The whole variable domain, filled in from reference TRBV5-6 and TRBJ2-7, reads DAGVTQSPTHLIKTRGQQVTLRCSPKSGHDTVSWYQQALGQGPQFIFQYYEEEERQRGNFPDRFSGHQFPNYSSELNVNALLLGDSALYLCASSLGPGNYEQYFGPGTRLTVT.

The chain links TRBV19 to TRBJ1-5, with no clear D. The ends were cut back, 3 bases at V and 6 bases at J, with 12 bases in the middle. The CDR3 is 14 amino acids. Germline CDR1 reads LNHDA; CDR2 reads SQIVND (reference sequence). DNA of the CDR3: TGTGCCAGTAGTATTACTGAGCGCGGTCAGCCCCAGCATTTT. Translation gives CASSITERGQPQHF.

The V call is TRBV4-3, the J call TRBJ2-1, with D perhaps matching TRBD1 (5 bases). The CDR3 runs to 16 residues. The V end lost 0 bases, the J end lost 4 bases, and 13 bases lay between the germline ends. Germline CDR1 is LGHNA and CDR2 is YSLEER. The CDR3 is CASSQETQGEYNEQFF. As DNA, the CDR3 is TGCGCCAGCAGCCAAGAAACCCAGGGCGAGTACAATGAGCAGTTCTTC.

The J gene is TRBJ1-5, the V gene TRBV27; D remains ambiguous. This CDR3 contains 14 residues. Per the germline V gene, CDR1 is MNHEY and CDR2 is SMNVEV (reference sequence). The germline V and J ends were trimmed by 4 bases and 4 bases, with 11 bases remaining between them. This CDR3 is CASSSGLWNQPQHF. The CDR3 DNA sequence: TGTGCCAGCAGTTCGGGGTTGTGGAATCAGCCCCAGCATTTT.

The rearrangement joins TRBV6-1 to TRBJ2-7; the match to TRBD1 covers 8 bases. The germline V gene encodes CDR1 MNHNS and CDR2 SASEGT. The V gene end was trimmed by 10 bases and the J gene end by 5 bases; junction bases not matched to a gene: 10. The CDR3 length is 13 residues. The CDR3 loop reads CATKQGEMNEQYF. The CDR3 DNA follows: TGTGCCACCAAACAGGGGGAAATGAACGAGCAGTACTTC.

The genes are TRBV7-6 and TRBJ1-5; D is ambiguous. This CDR3 comprises 13 residues. Germline CDR1 and CDR2: SGHVS and FNYEAQ. V gave up 1 base and J gave up 4 bases, with 5 bases separating them. CDR3 coding DNA: TGTGCCAGCAGCTTAGGGGAGAATCAGCCCCAGCATTTT. Translating it yields CASSLGENQPQHF.